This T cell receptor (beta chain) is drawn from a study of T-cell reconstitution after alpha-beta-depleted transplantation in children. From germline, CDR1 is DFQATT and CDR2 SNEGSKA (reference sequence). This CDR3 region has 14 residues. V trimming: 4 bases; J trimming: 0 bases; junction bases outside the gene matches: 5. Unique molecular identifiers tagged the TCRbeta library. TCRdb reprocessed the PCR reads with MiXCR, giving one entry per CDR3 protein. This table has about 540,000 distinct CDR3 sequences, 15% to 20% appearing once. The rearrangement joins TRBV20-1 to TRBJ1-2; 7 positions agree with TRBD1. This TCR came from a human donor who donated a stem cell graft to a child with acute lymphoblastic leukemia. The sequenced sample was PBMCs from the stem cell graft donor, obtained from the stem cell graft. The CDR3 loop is CSATRGSSNYGYTF. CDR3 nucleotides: TGCAGTGCTACCAGGGGGAGTTCTAACTATGGCTACACCTTC.